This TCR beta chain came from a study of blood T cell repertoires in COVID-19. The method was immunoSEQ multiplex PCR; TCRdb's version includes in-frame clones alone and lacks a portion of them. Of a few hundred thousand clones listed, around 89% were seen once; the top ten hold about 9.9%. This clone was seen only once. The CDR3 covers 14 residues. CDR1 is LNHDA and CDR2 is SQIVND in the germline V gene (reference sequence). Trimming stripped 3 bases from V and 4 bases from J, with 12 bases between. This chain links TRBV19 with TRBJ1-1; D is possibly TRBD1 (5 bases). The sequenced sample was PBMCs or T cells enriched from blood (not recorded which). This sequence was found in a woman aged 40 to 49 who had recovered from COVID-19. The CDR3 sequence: CASSIQGRGTEAFF. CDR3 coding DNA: TGTGCCAGTAGTATTCAGGGTAGAGGCACTGAAGCTTTCTTT.